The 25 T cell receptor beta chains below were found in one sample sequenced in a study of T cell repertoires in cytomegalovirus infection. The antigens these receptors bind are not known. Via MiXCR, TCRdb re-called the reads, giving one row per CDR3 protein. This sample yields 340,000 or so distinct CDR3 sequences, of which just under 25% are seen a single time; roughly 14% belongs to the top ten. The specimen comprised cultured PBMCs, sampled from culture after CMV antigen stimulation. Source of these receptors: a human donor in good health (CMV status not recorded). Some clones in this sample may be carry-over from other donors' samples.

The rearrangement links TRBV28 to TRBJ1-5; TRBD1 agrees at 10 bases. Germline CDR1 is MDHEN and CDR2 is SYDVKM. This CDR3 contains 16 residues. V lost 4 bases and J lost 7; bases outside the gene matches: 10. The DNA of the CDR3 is TGTGCCAGCAGTTGGGCGGGACAGGGGCTAGGCCAGCCCCAGCATTTT. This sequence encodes CASSWAGQGLGQPQHF.

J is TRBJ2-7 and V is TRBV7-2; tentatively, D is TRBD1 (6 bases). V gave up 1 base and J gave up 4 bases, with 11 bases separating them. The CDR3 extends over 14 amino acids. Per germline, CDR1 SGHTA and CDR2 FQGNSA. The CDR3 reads CASSLDGQTYEQYV. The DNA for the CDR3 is TGTGCCAGCAGCTTAGACGGACAGACTTACGAGCAGTACGTC.

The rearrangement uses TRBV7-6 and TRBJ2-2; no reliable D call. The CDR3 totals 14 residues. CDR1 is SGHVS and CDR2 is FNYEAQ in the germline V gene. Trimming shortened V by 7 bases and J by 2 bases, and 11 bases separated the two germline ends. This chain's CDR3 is CASTRTGNTGELFF. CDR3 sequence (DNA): TGTGCCAGCACCAGGACGGGTAACACCGGGGAGCTGTTTTTT.

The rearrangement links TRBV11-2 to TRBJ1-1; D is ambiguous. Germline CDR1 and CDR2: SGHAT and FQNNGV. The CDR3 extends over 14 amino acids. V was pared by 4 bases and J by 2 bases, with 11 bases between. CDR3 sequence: CASSSLAVNTEAFF. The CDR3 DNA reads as TGTGCCAGCAGCTCCCTTGCGGTTAACACTGAAGCTTTCTTT.

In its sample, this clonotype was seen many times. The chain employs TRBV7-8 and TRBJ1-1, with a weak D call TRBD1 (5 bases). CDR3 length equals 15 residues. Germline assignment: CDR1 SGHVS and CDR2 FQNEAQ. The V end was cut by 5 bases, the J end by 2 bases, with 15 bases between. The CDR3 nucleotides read TGTGCCAGCAGCCCACAAGCCGGGGGAAACACTGAAGCTTTCTTT. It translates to CASSPQAGGNTEAFF.

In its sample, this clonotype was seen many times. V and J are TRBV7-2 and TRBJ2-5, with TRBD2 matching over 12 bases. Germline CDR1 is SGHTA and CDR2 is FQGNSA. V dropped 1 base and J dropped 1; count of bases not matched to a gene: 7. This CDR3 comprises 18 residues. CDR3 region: CASSLGLAGGKTQETQYF. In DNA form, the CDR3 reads TGTGCCAGCAGCTTAGGCCTAGCGGGAGGGAAAACCCAAGAGACCCAGTACTTC.

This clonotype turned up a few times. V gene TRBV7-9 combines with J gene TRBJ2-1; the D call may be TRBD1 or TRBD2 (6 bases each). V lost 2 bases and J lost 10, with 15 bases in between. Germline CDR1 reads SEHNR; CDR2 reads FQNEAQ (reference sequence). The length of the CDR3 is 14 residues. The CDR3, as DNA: TGTGCCAGCAGCTTATACGGGGGCCGGGAGGAGCAGTTCTTC. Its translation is CASSLYGGREEQFF. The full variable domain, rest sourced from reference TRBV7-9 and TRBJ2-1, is DTGVSQNPRHKITKRGQNVTFRCDPISEHNRLYWYRQTLGQGPEFLTYFQNEAQLEKSRLLSDRFSAERPKGSFSTLEIQRTEQGDSAMYLCASSLYGGREEQFFGPGTRLTVL.

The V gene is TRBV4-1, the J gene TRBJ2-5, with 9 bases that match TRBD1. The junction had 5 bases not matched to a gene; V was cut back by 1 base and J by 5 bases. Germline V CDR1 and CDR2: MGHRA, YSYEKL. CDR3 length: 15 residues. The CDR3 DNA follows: TGCGCCAGCAGCCAAGGGACAGGGGTTGGCGAGACCCAGTACTTC. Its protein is CASSQGTGVGETQYF.

The CDR3, as DNA: TGTGCCAGCAGTGAAACTAGCGGGAGGGGGGAGACCCAGTACTTC. Its protein is CASSETSGRGETQYF. This rearrangement joins TRBV2 to TRBJ2-5, with TRBD2 identical over 13 bases. CDR1 SNHLY and CDR2 FYNNEI come from the germline V gene. V was clipped by 2 bases and J by 5 bases; unmatched bases: 2. The CDR3 runs to 15 residues.

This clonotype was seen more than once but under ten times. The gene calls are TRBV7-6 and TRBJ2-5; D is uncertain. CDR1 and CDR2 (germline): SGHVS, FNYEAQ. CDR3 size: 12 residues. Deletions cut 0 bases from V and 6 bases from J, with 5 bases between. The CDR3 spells CASSLALQTQYF. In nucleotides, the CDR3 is TGTGCCAGCAGCTTAGCCTTACAGACCCAGTACTTC.

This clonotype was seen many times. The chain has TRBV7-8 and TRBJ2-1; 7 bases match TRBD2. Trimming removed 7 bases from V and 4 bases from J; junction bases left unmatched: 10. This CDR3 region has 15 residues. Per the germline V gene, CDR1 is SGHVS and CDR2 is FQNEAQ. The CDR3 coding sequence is TGTGCCAGCACCGAGGCGGGAGTCAGTTACAATGAGCAGTTCTTC. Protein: CASTEAGVSYNEQFF.

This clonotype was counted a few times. The CDR3 nucleotides are TGTGCCAGCAGGCCGGGACTAGCGGGAGTGGTGCAGTTCTTC. It specifies CASRPGLAGVVQFF. The chain is built from TRBV6-5 and TRBJ2-1; 14 bases are shared with TRBD2. The CDR3 spans 14 residues. The V and J ends lost 6 bases and 12 bases, in that order; junction bases with no gene match: 7. Germline CDR1 is MNHEY and CDR2 is SVGAGI.

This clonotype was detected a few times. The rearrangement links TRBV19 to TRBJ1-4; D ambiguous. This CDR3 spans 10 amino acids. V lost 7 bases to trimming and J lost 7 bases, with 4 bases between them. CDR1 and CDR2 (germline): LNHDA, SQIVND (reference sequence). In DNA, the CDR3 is TGTGCCAGTAAGGCTGAAAAACTGTTTTTT. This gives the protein CASKAEKLFF.

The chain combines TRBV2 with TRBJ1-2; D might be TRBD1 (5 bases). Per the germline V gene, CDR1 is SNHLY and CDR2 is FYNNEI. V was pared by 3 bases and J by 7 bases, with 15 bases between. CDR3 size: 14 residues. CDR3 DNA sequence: TGTGCCAGCAGTGAGGCCGGCAGCCAGGGTGGCTACACCTTC. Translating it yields CASSEAGSQGGYTF.

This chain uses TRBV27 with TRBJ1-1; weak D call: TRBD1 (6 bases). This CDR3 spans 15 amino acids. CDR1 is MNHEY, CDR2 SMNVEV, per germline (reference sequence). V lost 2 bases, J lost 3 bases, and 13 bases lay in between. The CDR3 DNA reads TGTGCCAGCAGTTTACAGGTAGGGGGGCACACTGAAGCTTTCTTT. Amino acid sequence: CASSLQVGGHTEAFF.

The CDR3 is CASSQDRAGLSGRYQETQYF. The CDR3 DNA is TGTGCCAGCAGCCAAGATCGGGCCGGACTTAGCGGGAGGTACCAAGAGACCCAGTACTTC. The chain employs TRBV14 and TRBJ2-5, with TRBD2 identical over 10 bases. Germline values: CDR1 SGHDN, CDR2 FVKESK. CDR3 length: 20 amino acids. The V gene end was trimmed by 0 bases and the J gene end by 0 bases; junction bases not matched to a gene: 13.

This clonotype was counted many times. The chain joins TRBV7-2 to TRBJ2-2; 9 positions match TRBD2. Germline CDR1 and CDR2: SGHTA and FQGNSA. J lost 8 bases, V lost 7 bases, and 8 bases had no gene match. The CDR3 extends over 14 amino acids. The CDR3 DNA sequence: TGTGCCAGCAAGACGAGTAGCGGGAGTGGGGAGCTGTTTTTT. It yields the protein CASKTSSGSGELFF.

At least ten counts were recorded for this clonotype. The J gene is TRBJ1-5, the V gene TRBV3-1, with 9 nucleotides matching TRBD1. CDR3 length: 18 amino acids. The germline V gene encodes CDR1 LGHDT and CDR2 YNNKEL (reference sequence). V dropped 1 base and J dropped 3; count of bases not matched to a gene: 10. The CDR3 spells CASSQGHSGQGTNQPQHF. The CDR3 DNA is TGTGCCAGCAGCCAAGGGCACTCAGGACAGGGGACCAATCAGCCCCAGCATTTT.

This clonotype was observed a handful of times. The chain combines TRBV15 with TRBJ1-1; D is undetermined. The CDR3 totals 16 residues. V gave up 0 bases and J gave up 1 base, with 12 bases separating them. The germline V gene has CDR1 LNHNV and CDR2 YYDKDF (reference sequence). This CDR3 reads CATSREVGIRNTEAFF. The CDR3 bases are TGTGCCACCAGCAGAGAAGTGGGGATCAGGAACACTGAAGCTTTCTTT.

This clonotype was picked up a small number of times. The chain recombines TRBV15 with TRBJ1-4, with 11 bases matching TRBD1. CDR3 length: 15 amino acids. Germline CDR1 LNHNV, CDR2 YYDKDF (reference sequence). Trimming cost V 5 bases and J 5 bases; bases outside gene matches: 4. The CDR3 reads CATSEGQGGNEKLFF. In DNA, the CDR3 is TGTGCCACCAGCGAGGGACAGGGGGGGAATGAAAAACTGTTTTTT. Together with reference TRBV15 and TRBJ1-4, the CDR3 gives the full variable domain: DAMVIQNPRYQVTQFGKPVTLSCSQTLNHNVMYWYQQKSSQAPKLLFHYYDKDFNNEADTPDNFQSRRPNTSFCFLDIRSPGLGDTAMYLCATSEGQGGNEKLFFGSGTQLSVL.

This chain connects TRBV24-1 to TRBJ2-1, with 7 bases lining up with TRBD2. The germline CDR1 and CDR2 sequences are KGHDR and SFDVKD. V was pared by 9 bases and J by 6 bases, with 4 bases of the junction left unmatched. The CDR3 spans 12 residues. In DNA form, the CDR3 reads TGTGCCACCTGGGGGGGGGGCAATGAGCAGTTCTTC. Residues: CATWGGGNEQFF.

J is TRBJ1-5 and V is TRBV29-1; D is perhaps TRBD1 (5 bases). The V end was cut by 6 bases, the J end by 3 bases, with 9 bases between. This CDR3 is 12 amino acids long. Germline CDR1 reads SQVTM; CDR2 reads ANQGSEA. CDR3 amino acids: CSVTVDNQPQHF. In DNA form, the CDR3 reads TGCAGCGTGACAGTAGACAATCAGCCCCAGCATTTT. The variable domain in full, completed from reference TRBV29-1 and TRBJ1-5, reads SAVISQKPSRDICQRGTSLTIQCQVDSQVTMMFWYRQQPGQSLTLIATANQGSEATYESGFVIDKFPISRPNLTFSTLTVSNMSPEDSSIYLCSVTVDNQPQHFGDGTRLSIL.

The CDR3 coding sequence is TGTGCCAGCAGTACGCCGCGCCTCGAGGTTCTAGCGGTATACAATGAGCAGTTCTTC. This sequence encodes CASSTPRLEVLAVYNEQFF. The rearrangement joins TRBV6-4 to TRBJ2-1, with 7 bases that match TRBD2. Trimming took 5 bases from V and 4 from J; bases not matched to a gene: 20. This CDR3 has 19 residues. Germline CDR1 and CDR2: MRHNA and SNTAGT.

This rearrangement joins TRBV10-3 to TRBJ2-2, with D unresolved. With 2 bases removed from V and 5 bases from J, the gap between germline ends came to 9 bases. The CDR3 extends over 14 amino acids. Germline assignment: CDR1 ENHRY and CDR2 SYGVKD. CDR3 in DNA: TGTGCCATCAGTGAGCCCGGCCTAACCGGGGAGCTGTTTTTT. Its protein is CAISEPGLTGELFF.

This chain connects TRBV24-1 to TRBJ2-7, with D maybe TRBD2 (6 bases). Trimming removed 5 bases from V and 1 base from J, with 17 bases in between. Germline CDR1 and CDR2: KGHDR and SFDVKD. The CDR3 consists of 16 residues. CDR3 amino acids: CATSGAGVAGSYEQYV. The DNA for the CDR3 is TGTGCCACCAGTGGAGCAGGTGTCGCGGGATCCTACGAGCAGTACGTC.